The rows below give T cell receptor beta chains drawn from one sample of a study of T cell responses to AZD1222 COVID-19 vaccine. Only in-frame clones appear in the TCRdb table, and some are missing; sequencing was by immunoSEQ multiplex PCR. The sample consists of some 96,000 clones, approximately 90% of them appearing once. The source material was peripheral blood, sampled on day 0 of AZD1222 vaccination. Receptor source: an adult in good health. Both conserved end residues are part of each CDR3. The D gene is left open where the match is weak.

>TRBJ1-2|TRBV30|TRBD1
TGTGCCTGGAGTGGGGGACAGTTCTATGGCTACACCTTC
CAWSGGQFYGYTF
>TRBJ2-7|TRBV18|-
TGTGCCAGCTCACCACCGGGACCGATCAACGAGCAGTACTTC
CASSPPGPINEQYF
>TRBJ2-5|TRBV4-2|TRBD2
TGTGCCAGCAGCCACGTAGCGGGAGGCTTGGGGGAGACCCAGTACTTC
CASSHVAGGLGETQYF
>TRBJ1-5|TRBV19|-
TGTGCCAGTAGTGACACAGGCGGCAATCAGCCCCAGCATTTT
CASSDTGGNQPQHF
>TRBJ2-3|TRBV27|-
TGTGCCAGCAGTTTTAATGGAGGGGGCACAGATACGCAGTATTTT
CASSFNGGGTDTQYF
>TRBJ1-1|TRBV5-1|TRBD1
TGCGCCAGCAGCCGAGAAGGAGGGGGCCCAAACACTGAAGCTTTCTTT
CASSREGGGPNTEAFF
>TRBJ1-5|TRBV9|TRBD1
TGTGCCAGCAGCGAACAGGGGCATGGCAATCAGCCCCAGCATTTT
CASSEQGHGNQPQHF
>TRBJ1-3|TRBV15|-
TGTGCCACCAGCAGAGATTTTATGGGAAACACCATATATTTT
CATSRDFMGNTIYF
>TRBJ2-7|TRBV19|TRBD1
TGTGCCAGTACCCCCGGGACAGGGCTTTACGAGCAGTACTTC
CASTPGTGLYEQYF
>TRBJ2-1|TRBV7-2|-
TGTGCCAGCAGCTGGAGGCGGGGCGCACACAATGAGCAGTTCTTC
CASSWRRGAHNEQFF
>TRBJ2-2|TRBV2|TRBD1
TGTGCCAGTGAACCCCGGGACAGGGACACCGGGGAGCTGTTTTTT
CASEPRDRDTGELFF
>TRBJ1-2|TRBV27|TRBD1
TGTGCCAGCAGCGACAGGGGGGCAGCTAACTATGGCTACACCTTC
CASSDRGAANYGYTF
>TRBJ2-1|TRBV7-2|-
TGTGCCAGCAGCTCAACCAGCGGAATAAACTACAATGAGCAGTTCTTC
CASSSTSGINYNEQFF
>TRBJ1-5|TRBV6-2/TRBV6-3|-
TGTGCCAGCAGTTCCCTCCTAGGCCCTAGCAATCAGCCCCAGCATTTT
CASSSLLGPSNQPQHF
>TRBJ1-1|TRBV6-5|TRBD1
TGTGCCAGCAGGACTACAGGGGTAGCTTTCTTT
CASRTTGVAFF
>TRBJ1-4|TRBV4-1|-
TGCGCCAGCAGCGAAGGCCTAGGAGACTATAATGAAAAACTGTTTTTT
CASSEGLGDYNEKLFF
>TRBJ1-1|TRBV28|-
TGTGCCAGCAGTTTCGTATTCGCTGAAGCTTTCTTT
CASSFVFAEAFF
>TRBJ2-1|TRBV6-5|TRBD2
TGTGCCAGCAGTCTAGCGGGAGAGGATGAGCAGTTCTTC
CASSLAGEDEQFF
>TRBJ1-4|TRBV10-3|TRBD1
TGTGCCATCAGCAGCTCCGGGACAGGCCGAGAAAAACTGTTTTTT
CAISSSGTGREKLFF